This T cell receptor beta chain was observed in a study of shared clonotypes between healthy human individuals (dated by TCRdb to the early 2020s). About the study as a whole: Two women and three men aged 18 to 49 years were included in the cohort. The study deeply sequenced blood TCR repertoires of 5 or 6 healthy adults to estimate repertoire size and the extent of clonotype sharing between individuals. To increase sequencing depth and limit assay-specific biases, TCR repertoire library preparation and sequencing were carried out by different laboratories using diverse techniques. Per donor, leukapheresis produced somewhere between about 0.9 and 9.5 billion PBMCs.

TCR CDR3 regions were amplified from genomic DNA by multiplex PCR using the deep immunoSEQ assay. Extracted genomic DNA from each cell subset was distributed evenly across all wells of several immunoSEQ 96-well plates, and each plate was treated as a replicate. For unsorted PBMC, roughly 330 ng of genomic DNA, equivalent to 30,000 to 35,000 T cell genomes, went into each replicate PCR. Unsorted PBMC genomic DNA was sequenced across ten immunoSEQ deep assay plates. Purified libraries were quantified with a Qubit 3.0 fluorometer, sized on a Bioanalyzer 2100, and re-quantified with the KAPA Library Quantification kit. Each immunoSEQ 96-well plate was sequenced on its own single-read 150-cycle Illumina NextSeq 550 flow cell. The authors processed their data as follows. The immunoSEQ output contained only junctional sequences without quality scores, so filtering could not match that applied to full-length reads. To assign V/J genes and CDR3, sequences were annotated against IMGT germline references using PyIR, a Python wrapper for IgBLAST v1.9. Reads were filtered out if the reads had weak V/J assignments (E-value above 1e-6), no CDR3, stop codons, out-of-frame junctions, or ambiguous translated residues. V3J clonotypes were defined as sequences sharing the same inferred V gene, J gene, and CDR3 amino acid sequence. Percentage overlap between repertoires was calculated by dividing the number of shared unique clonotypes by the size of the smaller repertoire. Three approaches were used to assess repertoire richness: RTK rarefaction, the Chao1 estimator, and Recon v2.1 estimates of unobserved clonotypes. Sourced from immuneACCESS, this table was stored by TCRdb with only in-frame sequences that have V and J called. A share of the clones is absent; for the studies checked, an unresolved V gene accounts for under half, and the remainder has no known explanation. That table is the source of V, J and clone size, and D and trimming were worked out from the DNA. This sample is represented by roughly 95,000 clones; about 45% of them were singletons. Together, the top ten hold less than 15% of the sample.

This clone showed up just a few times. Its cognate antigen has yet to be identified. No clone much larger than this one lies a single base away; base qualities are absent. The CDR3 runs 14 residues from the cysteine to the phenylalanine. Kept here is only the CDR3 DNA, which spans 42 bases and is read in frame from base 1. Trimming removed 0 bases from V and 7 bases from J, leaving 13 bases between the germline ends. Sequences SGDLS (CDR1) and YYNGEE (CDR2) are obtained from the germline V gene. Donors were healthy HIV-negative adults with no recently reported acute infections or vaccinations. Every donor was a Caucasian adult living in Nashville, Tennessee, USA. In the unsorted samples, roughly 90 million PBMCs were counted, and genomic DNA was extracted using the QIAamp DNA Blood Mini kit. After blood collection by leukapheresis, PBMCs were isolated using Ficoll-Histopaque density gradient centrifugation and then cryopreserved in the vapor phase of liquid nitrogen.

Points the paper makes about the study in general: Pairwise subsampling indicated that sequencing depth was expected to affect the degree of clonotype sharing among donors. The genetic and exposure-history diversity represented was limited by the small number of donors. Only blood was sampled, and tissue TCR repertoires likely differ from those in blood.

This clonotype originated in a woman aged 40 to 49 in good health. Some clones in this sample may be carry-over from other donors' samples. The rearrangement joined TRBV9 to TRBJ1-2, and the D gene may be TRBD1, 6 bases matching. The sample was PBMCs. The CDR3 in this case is CASSVVAGTPGYTF. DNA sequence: TGTGCCAGCAGCGTAGTAGCAGGGACACCTGGCTACACCTTC.